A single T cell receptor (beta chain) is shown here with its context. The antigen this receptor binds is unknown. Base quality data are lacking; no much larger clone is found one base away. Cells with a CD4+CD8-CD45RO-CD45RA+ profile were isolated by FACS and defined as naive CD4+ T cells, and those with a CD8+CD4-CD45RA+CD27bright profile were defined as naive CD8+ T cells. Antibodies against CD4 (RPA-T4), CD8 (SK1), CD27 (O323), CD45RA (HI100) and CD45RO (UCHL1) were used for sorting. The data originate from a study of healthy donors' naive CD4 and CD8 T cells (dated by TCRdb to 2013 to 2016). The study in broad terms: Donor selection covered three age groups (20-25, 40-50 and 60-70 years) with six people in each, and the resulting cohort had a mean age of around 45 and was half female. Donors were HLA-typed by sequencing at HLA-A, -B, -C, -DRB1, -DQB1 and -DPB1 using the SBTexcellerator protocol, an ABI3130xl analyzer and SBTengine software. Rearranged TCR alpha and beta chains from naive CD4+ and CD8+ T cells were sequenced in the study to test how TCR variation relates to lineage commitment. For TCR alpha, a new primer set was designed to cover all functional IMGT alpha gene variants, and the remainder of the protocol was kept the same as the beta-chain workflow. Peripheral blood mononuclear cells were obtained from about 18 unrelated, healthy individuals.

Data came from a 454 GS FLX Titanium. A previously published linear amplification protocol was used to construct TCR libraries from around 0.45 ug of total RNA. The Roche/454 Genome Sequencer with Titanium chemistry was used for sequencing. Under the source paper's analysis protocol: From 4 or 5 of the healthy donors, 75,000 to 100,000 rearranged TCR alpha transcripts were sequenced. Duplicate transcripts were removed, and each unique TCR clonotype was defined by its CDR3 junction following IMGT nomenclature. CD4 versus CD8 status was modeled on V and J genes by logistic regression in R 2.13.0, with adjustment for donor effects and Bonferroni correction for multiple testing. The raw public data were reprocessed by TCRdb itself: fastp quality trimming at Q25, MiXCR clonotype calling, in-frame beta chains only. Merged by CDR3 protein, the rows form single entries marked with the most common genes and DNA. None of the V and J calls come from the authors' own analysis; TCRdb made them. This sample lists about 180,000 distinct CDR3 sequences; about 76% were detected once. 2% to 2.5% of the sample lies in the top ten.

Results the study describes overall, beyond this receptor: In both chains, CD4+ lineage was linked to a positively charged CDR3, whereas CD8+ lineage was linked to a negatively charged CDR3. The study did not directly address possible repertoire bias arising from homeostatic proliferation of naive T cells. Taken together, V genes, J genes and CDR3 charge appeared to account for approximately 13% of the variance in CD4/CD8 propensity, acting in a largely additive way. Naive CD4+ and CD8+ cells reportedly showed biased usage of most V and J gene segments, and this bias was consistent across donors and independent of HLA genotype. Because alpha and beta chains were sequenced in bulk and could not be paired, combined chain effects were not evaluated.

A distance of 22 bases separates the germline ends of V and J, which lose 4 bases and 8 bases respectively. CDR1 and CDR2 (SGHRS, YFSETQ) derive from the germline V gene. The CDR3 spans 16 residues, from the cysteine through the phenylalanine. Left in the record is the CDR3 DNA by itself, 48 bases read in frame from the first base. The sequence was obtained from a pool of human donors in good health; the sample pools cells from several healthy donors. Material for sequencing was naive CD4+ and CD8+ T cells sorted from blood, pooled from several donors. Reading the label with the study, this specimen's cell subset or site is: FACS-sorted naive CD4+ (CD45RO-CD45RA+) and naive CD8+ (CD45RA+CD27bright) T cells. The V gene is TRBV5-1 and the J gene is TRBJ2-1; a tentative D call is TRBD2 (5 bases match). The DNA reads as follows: TGCGCCAGCAGCCTTTACGGAGGAGTGGGTGAACATGAGCAGTTCTTC. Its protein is CASSLYGGVGEHEQFF.